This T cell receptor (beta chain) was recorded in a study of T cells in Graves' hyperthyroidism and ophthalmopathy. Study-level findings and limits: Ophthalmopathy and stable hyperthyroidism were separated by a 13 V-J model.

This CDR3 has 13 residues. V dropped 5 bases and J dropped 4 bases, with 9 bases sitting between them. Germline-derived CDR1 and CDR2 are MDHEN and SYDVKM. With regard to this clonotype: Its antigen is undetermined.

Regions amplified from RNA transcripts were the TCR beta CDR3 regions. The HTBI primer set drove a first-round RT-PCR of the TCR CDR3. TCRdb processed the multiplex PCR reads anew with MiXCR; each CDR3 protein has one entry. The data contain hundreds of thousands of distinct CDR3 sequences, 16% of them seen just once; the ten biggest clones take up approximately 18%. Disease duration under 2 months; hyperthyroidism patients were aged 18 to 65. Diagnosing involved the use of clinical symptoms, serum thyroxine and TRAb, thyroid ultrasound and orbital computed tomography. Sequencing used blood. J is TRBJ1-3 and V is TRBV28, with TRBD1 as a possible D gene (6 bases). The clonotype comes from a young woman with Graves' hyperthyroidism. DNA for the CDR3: TGTGCCAGCAGTGTGGGACAAGGAAACACCATATATTTT. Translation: CASSVGQGNTIYF.